The clone carrying this T cell receptor beta chain has a handful of counts. Primers for the PCR totalled 60 Vbeta and 13 Jbeta. Data came from immunoSEQ multiplex PCR; TCRdb stores just in-frame clones and leaves some out. This sample has about 120,000 clones, with 10% found just once. There are 13 residues in the CDR3. V lost 7 bases, J lost 4 bases, and 14 bases lay in between. Germline CDR1 reads LGHNT; CDR2 reads FRNRAP. These data belong to a study of cytomegalovirus exposure and HLA in healthy donors. The sequence was obtained from a woman between 18 and 30 years old in good health and CMV-seropositive. The chain uses TRBV12-5 and TRBJ2-7; tentative D call: TRBD2 (5 bases). Material: PBMCs. The CDR3 is CASALDGMYEQYF. DNA of the CDR3: TGTGCTAGTGCCCTGGACGGGATGTACGAGCAGTACTTC.